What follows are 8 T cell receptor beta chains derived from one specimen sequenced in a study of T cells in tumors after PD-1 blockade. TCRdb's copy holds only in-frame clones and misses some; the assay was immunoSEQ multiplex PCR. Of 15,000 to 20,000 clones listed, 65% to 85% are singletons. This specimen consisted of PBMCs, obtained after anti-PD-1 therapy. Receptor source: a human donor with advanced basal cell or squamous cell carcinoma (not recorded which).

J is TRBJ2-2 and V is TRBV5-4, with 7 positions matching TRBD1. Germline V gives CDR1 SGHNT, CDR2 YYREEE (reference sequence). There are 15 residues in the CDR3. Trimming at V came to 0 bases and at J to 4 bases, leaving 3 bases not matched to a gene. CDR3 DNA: TGTGCCAGCAGCTTGGGACAGGGCTCCACCGGGGAGCTGTTTTTT. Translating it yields CASSLGQGSTGELFF.

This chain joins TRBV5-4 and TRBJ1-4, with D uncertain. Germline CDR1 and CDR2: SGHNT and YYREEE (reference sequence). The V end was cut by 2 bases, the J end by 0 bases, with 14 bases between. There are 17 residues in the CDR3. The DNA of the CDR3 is TGTGCCAGCAGCTTTGGCCGTGGAACCGCAACTAATGAAAAACTGTTTTTT. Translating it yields CASSFGRGTATNEKLFF.

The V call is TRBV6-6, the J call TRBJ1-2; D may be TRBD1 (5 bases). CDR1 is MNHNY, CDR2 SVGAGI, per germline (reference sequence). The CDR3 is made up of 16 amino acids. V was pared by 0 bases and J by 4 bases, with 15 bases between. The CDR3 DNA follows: TGTGCCAGCAGTTACTCCCCGGGGGGTCGCGGCTATGGCTACACCTTC. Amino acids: CASSYSPGGRGYGYTF.

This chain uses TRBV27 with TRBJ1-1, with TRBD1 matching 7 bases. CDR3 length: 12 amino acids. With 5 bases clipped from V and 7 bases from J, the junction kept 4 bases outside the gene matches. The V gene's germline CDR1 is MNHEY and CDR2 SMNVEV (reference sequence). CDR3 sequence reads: CASSGDSLEAFF. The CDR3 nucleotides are TGTGCCAGCAGTGGGGACAGCCTTGAAGCTTTCTTT.

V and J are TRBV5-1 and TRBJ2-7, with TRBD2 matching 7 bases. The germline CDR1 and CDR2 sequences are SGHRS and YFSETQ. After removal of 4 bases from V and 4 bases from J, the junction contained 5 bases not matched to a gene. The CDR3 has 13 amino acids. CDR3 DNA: TGCGCCAGCAGCGTAAGCGGGACTTACGAGCAGTACTTC. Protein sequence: CASSVSGTYEQYF.

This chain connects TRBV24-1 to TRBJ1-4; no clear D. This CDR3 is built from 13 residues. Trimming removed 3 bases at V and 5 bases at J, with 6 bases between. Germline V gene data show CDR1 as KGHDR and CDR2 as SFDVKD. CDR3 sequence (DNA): TGTGCCACCAGTGATCAGTTGAATGAAAAACTGTTTTTT. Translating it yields CATSDQLNEKLFF.

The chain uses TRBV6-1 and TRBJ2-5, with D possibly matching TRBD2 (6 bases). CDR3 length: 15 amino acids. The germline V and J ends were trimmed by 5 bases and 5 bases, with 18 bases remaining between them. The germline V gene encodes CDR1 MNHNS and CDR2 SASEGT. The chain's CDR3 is CASSPPGTRGETQYF. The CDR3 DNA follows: TGTGCCAGCAGTCCTCCCGGGACCCGGGGGGAGACCCAGTACTTC.

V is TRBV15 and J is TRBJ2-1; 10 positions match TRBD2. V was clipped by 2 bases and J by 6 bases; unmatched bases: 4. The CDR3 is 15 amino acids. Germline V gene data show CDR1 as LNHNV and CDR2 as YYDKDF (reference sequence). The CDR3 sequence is CATSRLAGDINEQFF. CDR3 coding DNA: TGTGCCACCAGCAGACTAGCGGGAGATATCAATGAGCAGTTCTTC.